This T cell receptor beta chain was sequenced during a study of cytotoxic CD8 clonotypes in ibrutinib-treated CLL. On the study more broadly: Patients: roughly twelve relapsed/refractory, fewer than 16 treatment-naive, 17 IGHV unmutated. Overall study findings and caveats: Clonality was elevated at ibrutinib response and had returned toward baseline at progression. Clonality correlated strongly with circulating CD8+ T cells and exceeded age-matched healthy donors at baseline.

As to this clone: The antigen remains unidentified.

With sequencing, the targeted depth ranged from 1 in 200,000 to 1 in 1 million T cells. Only in-frame clones appear in the TCRdb table, and some are missing; sequencing was by immunoSEQ multiplex PCR. The sample has some 27,000 clones, approximately 57% seen once. The CDR3 extends over 15 amino acids. Germline V CDR1 and CDR2: KGHSH, LQKENI. V gave up 0 bases and J gave up 4 bases, with 13 bases separating them. The sequenced sample was PBMCs, obtained before ibrutinib treatment. The chain employs TRBV18 and TRBJ2-7; either TRBD1 or TRBD2 may fit D (5 bases each). The sequence was collected from a human donor with chronic lymphocytic leukemia. This CDR3 is CASSPPVGAGYEQYF. CDR3 sequence (DNA): TGTGCCAGCTCACCACCCGTCGGGGCGGGTTACGAGCAGTACTTC.